This is a list of T cell receptor beta chains from one sample in a study of blood T cells in healthy people across ages. A single record per CDR3 protein comes from TCRdb applying MiXCR to the 5' RACE reads. The sample includes about 1,800,000 distinct CDR3 sequences, 28% of them seen just once. The sequencing input was blood. The source of these receptors is a woman under 40 in good health. Both conserved end residues are part of each CDR3.

cdr3_length j_call v_call cdr3_aa
12 TRBJ2-7 TRBV6-1 CASSEPSDEQYF
15 TRBJ2-7 TRBV5-1 CASSPEGRGSYEQYF
13 TRBJ1-1 TRBV6-5 CASSYPSRAEAFF
14 TRBJ2-3 TRBV5-5 CASSFRDPQDTQYF
15 TRBJ1-1 TRBV5-1 CASSLESLTGSEAFF
15 TRBJ2-7 TRBV5-1 CASSLQDRGRYEQYF
16 TRBJ2-7 TRBV28 CASRGGGGLSSYEQYF
15 TRBJ1-2 TRBV10-2 CASSGSTGGLGGYTF
15 TRBJ2-5 TRBV5-1 CASSFRDPRGETQYF
14 TRBJ2-7 TRBV2 CASREGNPSYEQYF
12 TRBJ2-5 TRBV29-1 CSGGTADNEQYF
15 TRBJ2-3 TRBV5-1 CASSLERGATDTQYF
17 TRBJ2-2 TRBV6-6 CASSLSGLAGYTGELFF
13 TRBJ2-7 TRBV5-5 CASKFAGTYEQYF
14 TRBJ2-1 TRBV6-1 CAPTGREPYNEQFF
15 TRBJ2-7 TRBV4-1 CASSLHSGGTYEQYF
13 TRBJ2-1 TRBV6-5 CASSRRLGGEQFF
16 TRBJ2-4 TRBV29-1 CSVEVRGRGYKNIQYF
13 TRBJ2-3 TRBV18 CASSHPGGDTQYF
13 TRBJ2-1 TRBV20-1 CSAQAGSYNEQFF
17 TRBJ2-6 TRBV28 CASSLDTRSAGANVLTF
15 TRBJ2-7 TRBV5-1 CASSAGTGVIREQYF
15 TRBJ2-7 TRBV5-6 CASSLAFRESNEQYF
15 . TRBV11-2 CASSRGGVTYNEQYF
17 TRBJ2-7 TRBV7-9 CASSPPLPESSTFEQYF
15 TRBJ2-5 TRBV5-1 CASSLLLQGGETQYF
13 TRBJ2-5 TRBV12-3/TRBV12-4 CASRPTTQETQYF
14 TRBJ2-7 TRBV5-4 CASSLFDSNYEQYF
16 TRBJ2-5 TRBV12-5 CASGPQDRAVEGTQYF
15 TRBJ2-7 TRBV12-3/TRBV12-4 CASSLGPGGASEQYF
11 TRBJ2-1 TRBV3-1 CASRHWGEQFF
14 TRBJ2-7 TRBV2 CASSEAGQDYEQYF
14 TRBJ2-5 TRBV9 CASSAEGGAETQHF
13 TRBJ2-7 TRBV27 CASIDVLGNEQYF
15 TRBJ2-7 TRBV18 CASSPLAGVSYEQYF
16 TRBJ1-4 TRBV3-1 CASSPSVSATNEKLFF
13 TRBJ2-1 TRBV29-1 CSVEGEKGGEQFF
15 TRBJ1-2 TRBV20-1 CSARERGGHFYGYTF
15 TRBJ2-1 TRBV3-1 CASSLKRSGYNEQFF
15 TRBJ2-7 TRBV29-1 CSVARGTGGFNEQYF
16 TRBJ1-3 TRBV3-1 CASSLRTRSSGNTIYF